These 9 T cell receptor beta chains originate from one sample sequenced in a study of shared clonotypes between healthy human individuals. TCRdb's copy holds only in-frame clones and misses some; the assay was immunoSEQ multiplex PCR. This sample has 2 million to 2.5 million clones, with around 92% found just once. Sequencing was performed on naive CD4+ T cells from PBMCs. The subset is: CD45RA+ positively selected. These receptors all come from a man younger than 30 in good health. Some clones in this sample may be carry-over from other donors' samples.

The chain carries TRBV5-8 and TRBJ2-7, with TRBD1 as a possible D gene (5 bases). Germline V CDR1 and CDR2: SGHTS, YDEGEE. Between the trimmed V and J ends, which lost 0 bases and 6 bases, there was a span of 13 bases. The CDR3 spans 14 residues. The CDR3 nucleotides read TGTGCCAGCAGCTTGGTAGTGCCAGGGTCCGAGCAGTACTTC. Translated: CASSLVVPGSEQYF.

The CDR3 region is CSVSYGDEEAFF. In DNA, the CDR3 is TGCAGCGTCTCGTACGGGGACGAAGAAGCTTTCTTT. This chain links TRBV29-1 with TRBJ1-1; maybe TRBD1 (5 bases). Germline loops: CDR1 SQVTM, CDR2 ANQGSEA. The CDR3 has 12 amino acids. V gave up 6 bases and J gave up 8 bases, with 16 bases separating them.

The chain uses TRBV2 and TRBJ2-3; 9 bases agree with TRBD1. The ends lost 5 bases at V and 5 bases at J; junction bases unmatched: 5. This CDR3 is 14 amino acids long. Germline lookup yields CDR1 SNHLY and CDR2 FYNNEI. The CDR3 is CASSRTGVGDTQYF. DNA for the CDR3: TGTGCCAGCAGTAGGACAGGGGTGGGAGATACGCAGTATTTT.

The chain is built from TRBV4-1 and TRBJ2-6; D perhaps matches TRBD2 (5 bases). Germline V gene data show CDR1 as MGHRA and CDR2 as YSYEKL. The CDR3 totals 16 residues. Deletions cut 1 base from V and 2 bases from J, with 9 bases between. CDR3 DNA: TGCGCCAGCAGCCAAGGCGCGGGCGCTGGGGCCAACGTCCTGACTTTC. Protein product: CASSQGAGAGANVLTF.

As concerns this clone: The sample carries other DNA sequences with the same CDR3. The chain employs TRBV28 and TRBJ2-2; D might be TRBD2 (5 bases). This CDR3 is built from 14 residues. CDR1 is MDHEN, CDR2 SYDVKM, per germline. V was cut by 2 bases and J by 1 base, with 5 bases left in between. Here the CDR3 reads CASSLAGNTGELFF. CDR3 nucleotide sequence: TGTGCCAGCAGTTTAGCGGGGAACACCGGGGAGCTGTTTTTT.

V usage is TRBV5-1 and J usage is TRBJ1-2, with D maybe TRBD1 (5 bases). The CDR3 runs to 13 residues. V was clipped by 4 bases and J by 7 bases, with 14 bases between them. Per the germline V gene, CDR1 is SGHRS and CDR2 is YFSETQ. CDR3 nucleotide sequence: TGCGCCAGCAGCCCAACGATCGGGGGTGGCTACACCTTC. This translates into CASSPTIGGGYTF.

The genes are TRBV5-1 and TRBJ2-5; 9 positions match TRBD1. Trimming removed 2 bases from V and 4 bases from J; junction bases left unmatched: 3. The CDR3 consists of 14 residues. The germline V gene has CDR1 SGHRS and CDR2 YFSETQ. In nucleotides, the CDR3 is TGCGCCAGCAGCTTCGGACAGGGGCTAGAGACCCAGTACTTC. Translating gives CASSFGQGLETQYF. The whole variable domain, remainder taken from reference TRBV5-1 and TRBJ2-5, is KAGVTQTPRYLIKTRGQQVTLSCSPISGHRSVSWYQQTPGQGLQFLFEYFSETQRNKGNFPGRFSGRQFSNSRSEMNVSTLELGDSALYLCASSFGQGLETQYFGPGTRLLVL.

The chain recombines TRBV18 with TRBJ2-1; 7 bases map to TRBD2. Germline trimming cut 2 bases from V and 9 bases from J; bases unmatched to any gene: 7. This CDR3 is built from 14 residues. CDR1 KGHSH and CDR2 LQKENI come from the germline V gene. The CDR3 sequence: CASSPGGGTVEQFF. The CDR3 bases are TGTGCCAGCTCACCAGGCGGGGGTACAGTTGAGCAGTTCTTC.

The chain uses TRBV28 and TRBJ2-1, with TRBD2 matching 13 bases. This CDR3 spans 19 amino acids. V was pared by 2 bases and J by 2 bases, with 9 bases of the junction left unmatched. The germline V gene has CDR1 MDHEN and CDR2 SYDVKM. In DNA form, the CDR3 reads TGTGCCAGCAGTTTAAACCCGGGACTAGCGGGACCAACCTACAATGAGCAGTTCTTC. Translation: CASSLNPGLAGPTYNEQFF.